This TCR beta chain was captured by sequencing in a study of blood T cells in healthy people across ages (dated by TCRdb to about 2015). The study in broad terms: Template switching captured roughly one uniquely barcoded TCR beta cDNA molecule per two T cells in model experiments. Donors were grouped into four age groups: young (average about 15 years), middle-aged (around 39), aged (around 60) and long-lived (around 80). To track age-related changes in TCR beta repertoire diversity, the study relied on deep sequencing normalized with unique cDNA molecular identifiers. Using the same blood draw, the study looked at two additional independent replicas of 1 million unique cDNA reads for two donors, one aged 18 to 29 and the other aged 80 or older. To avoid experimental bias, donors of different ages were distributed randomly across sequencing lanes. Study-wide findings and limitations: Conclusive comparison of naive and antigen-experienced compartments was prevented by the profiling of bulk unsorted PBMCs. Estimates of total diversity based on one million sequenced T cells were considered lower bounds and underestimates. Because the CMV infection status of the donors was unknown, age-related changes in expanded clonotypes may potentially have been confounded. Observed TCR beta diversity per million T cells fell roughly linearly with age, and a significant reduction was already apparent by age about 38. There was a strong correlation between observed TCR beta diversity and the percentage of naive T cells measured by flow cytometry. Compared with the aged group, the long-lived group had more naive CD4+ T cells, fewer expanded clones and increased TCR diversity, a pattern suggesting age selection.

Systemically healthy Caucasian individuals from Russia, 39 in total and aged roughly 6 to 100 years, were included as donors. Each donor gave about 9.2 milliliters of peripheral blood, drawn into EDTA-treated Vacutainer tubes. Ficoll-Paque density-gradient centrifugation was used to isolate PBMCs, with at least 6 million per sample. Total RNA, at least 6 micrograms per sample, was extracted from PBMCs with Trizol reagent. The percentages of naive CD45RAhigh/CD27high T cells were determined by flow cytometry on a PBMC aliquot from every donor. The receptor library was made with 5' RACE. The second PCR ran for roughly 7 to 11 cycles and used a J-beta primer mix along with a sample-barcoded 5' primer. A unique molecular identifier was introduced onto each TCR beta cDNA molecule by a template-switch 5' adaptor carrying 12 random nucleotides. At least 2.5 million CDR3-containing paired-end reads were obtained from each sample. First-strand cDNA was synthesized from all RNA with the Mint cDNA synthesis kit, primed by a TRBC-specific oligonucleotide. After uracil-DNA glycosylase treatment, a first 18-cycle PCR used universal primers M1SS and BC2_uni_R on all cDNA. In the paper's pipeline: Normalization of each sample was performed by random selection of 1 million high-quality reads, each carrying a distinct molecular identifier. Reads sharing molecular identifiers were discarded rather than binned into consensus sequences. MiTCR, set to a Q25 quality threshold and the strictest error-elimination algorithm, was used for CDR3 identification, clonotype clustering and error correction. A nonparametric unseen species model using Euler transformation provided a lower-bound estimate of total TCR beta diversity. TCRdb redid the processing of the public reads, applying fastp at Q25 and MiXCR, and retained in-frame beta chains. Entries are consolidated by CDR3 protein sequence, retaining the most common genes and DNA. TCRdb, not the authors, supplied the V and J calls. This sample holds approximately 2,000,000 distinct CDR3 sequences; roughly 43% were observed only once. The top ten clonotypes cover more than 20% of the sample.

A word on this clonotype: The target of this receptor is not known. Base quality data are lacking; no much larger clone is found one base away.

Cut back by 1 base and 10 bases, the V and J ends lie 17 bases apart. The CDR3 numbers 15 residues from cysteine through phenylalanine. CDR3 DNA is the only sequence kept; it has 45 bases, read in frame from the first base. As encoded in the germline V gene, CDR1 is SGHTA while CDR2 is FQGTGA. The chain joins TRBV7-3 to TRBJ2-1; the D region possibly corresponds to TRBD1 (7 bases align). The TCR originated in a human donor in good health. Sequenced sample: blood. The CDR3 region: CASSLNGGGAEEQFF. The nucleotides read TGTGCCAGCAGCTTAAACGGAGGGGGCGCGGAAGAGCAGTTCTTC.